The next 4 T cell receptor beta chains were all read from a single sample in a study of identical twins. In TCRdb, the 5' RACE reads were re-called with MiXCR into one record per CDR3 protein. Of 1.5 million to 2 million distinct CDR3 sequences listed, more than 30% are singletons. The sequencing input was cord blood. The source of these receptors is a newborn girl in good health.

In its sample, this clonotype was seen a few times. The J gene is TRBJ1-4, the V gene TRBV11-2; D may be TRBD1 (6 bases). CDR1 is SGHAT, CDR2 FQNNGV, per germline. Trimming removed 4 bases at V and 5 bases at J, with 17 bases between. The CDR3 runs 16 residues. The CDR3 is CASSSLGLRGNEKLFF. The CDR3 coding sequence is TGTGCCAGCAGCTCCCTGGGACTGAGGGGGAATGAAAAACTGTTTTTT.

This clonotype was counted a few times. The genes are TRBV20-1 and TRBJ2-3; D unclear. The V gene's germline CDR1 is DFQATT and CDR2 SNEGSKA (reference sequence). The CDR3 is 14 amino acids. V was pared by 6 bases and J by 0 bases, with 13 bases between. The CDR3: CSARYQSSTDTQYF. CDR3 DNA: TGCAGTGCACGATACCAATCTAGCACAGATACGCAGTATTTT.

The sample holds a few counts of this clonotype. The CDR3 reads CAIGEDRAGYGYTF. In DNA, the CDR3 is TGTGCCATCGGGGAAGACAGGGCTGGCTATGGCTACACCTTC. This rearrangement joins TRBV10-3 to TRBJ1-2; 7 bases are a match to TRBD1. CDR3 length: 14 residues. Germline values: CDR1 ENHRY, CDR2 SYGVKD. Losses at the gene ends were 8 bases for V and 4 bases for J; bases not matched to a gene: 10.

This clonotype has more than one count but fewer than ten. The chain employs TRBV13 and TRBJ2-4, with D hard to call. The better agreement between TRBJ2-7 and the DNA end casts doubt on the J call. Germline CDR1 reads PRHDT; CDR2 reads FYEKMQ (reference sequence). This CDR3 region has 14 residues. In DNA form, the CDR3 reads TGTGCCAGCAGCTTCTCAGCGCTAAACTACGAGCAGTACTTC. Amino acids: CASSFSALNYEQYF.